These 19 T cell receptor beta chains were all obtained from the same sample, sequenced in a study of T cells after yellow fever vaccination. Each CDR3 protein is one row after TCRdb ran MiXCR on the 5' RACE reads. This table has some 150,000 distinct CDR3 sequences, approximately 9.9% appearing once. This specimen was CD8+ T cells sorted from PBMCs, taken 15 days after the yellow fever booster vaccination. All receptors come from a young man who received the YFV17D yellow fever vaccine.

This sequence joins TRBV7-9 and TRBJ1-6; D might be TRBD1 (6 bases). The length of the CDR3 is 14 residues. With 6 bases removed from V and 10 bases from J, the gap between germline ends came to 16 bases. The germline V gene encodes CDR1 SEHNR and CDR2 FQNEAQ (reference sequence). The CDR3 sequence is CASRSRGSVSPLHF. Here the CDR3 DNA reads TGTGCCAGCAGATCCAGGGGTTCGGTATCACCCCTCCACTTT.

This chain links TRBV6-2 or TRBV6-3 with TRBJ1-1; D is undetermined. The CDR3 totals 14 residues. Germline V gives CDR1 MNHEY, CDR2 SVGEGT. The germline V and J ends were trimmed by 0 bases and 1 base, with 6 bases remaining between them. This CDR3 is CASSYSGENTEAFF. CDR3 nucleotide sequence: TGTGCCAGCAGTTACTCGGGAGAGAACACTGAAGCTTTCTTT.

CDR3 nucleotide sequence: TGTGCCAGCAGTCGCGGACAGGGTAGGGGGGTGAACACTGAAGCTTTCTTT. Protein sequence: CASSRGQGRGVNTEAFF. J is TRBJ1-1 and V is TRBV6-5, with 8 bases fitting TRBD1. Germline V CDR1 and CDR2: MNHEY, SVGAGI. The CDR3 totals 17 residues. Trimming cost V 5 bases and J 0 bases; bases outside gene matches: 11.

This clonotype was detected ten times or more. The chain recombines TRBV12-3 or TRBV12-4 with TRBJ2-2; D tentatively reads TRBD1 or TRBD2 (7 bases each). This CDR3 spans 17 amino acids. Trimming left V 5 bases short and J 2 bases short, with 18 bases between. In DNA form, the CDR3 reads TGTGCCAGCAGTCCCTCAGGGGGGGAGATCAACACCGGGGAGCTGTTTTTT. It is translated as CASSPSGGEINTGELFF.

The V call is TRBV20-1, the J call TRBJ2-3; TRBD2 matches at 7 bases. Germline V gene data show CDR1 as DFQATT and CDR2 as SNEGSKA (reference sequence). CDR3 length: 15 residues. V lost 0 bases and J lost 1; bases outside the gene matches: 4. CDR3 residues: CSARDSLAGTDTQYF. CDR3 coding DNA: TGCAGTGCTAGAGATTCCCTAGCGGGCACAGATACGCAGTATTTT.

A few counts support this clonotype. V and J are TRBV6-2 or TRBV6-3 and TRBJ2-5, with 7 bases matching TRBD1. Germline-derived CDR1 and CDR2 are MNHEY and SVGEGT. This CDR3 has 12 residues. The V segment lost 5 bases and the J segment 5 bases; nucleotides outside the gene matches: 2. In nucleotides, the CDR3 is TGTGCCAGCAGTCCGGACAGGGAGACCCAGTACTTC. It translates to CASSPDRETQYF.

This chain joins TRBV11-2 and TRBJ1-1; 7 bases map to TRBD1. V lost 4 bases and J lost 4; bases outside the gene matches: 3. Germline V CDR1 and CDR2: SGHAT, FQNNGV. The CDR3 has 13 residues. The CDR3 is CASSSQGVTEAFF. The CDR3 region has the DNA TGTGCCAGCAGCTCCCAGGGGGTCACTGAAGCTTTCTTT.

The genes are TRBV6-5 and TRBJ1-1; D is uncertain. Trimming shortened V by 6 bases and J by 1 base, and 9 bases separated the two germline ends. The germline V gene has CDR1 MNHEY and CDR2 SVGAGI. This CDR3 spans 13 amino acids. CDR3 sequence (DNA): TGTGCCAGCAGCCATCAGAAGAACACTGAAGCTTTCTTT. Translation: CASSHQKNTEAFF.

J is TRBJ1-2 and V is TRBV6-5; 8 bases line up with TRBD1. Unmatched junction bases numbered 5, after V lost 6 bases and J lost 2 bases. The germline V gene has CDR1 MNHEY and CDR2 SVGAGI. CDR3 length equals 14 residues. CDR3 loop: CASSNRGANYGYTF. CDR3 coding DNA: TGTGCCAGCAGCAACAGGGGGGCGAACTATGGCTACACCTTC.

A few counts support this clonotype. This chain links TRBV4-1 with TRBJ1-5; D is possibly TRBD1 (5 bases). The V end was cut by 3 bases, the J end by 4 bases, with 22 bases between. The CDR3 runs 18 residues. The V gene's germline CDR1 is MGHRA and CDR2 YSYEKL. CDR3 nucleotide sequence: TGCGCCAGCAGCCAGGGTGACAGTGCTGGAATATTGAATCAGCCCCAGCATTTT. It codes for CASSQGDSAGILNQPQHF.

The chain is built from TRBV6-5 and TRBJ2-3; TRBD2 aligns across 15 bases. This CDR3 spans 15 amino acids. Per germline, CDR1 MNHEY and CDR2 SVGAGI. After removal of 5 bases from V and 6 bases from J, the junction contained 3 bases not matched to a gene. The CDR3 region has the DNA TGTGCCAGCAGTCACGGGACTAGCGGGGGGGATACGCAGTATTTT. Translated: CASSHGTSGGDTQYF.

This clonotype was observed many times. This rearrangement joins TRBV24-1 to TRBJ1-1; maybe TRBD1 (5 bases). The CDR3 runs to 13 residues. The V gene lost 3 bases and the J gene lost 4 bases, with 8 bases spanning the gap. Germline assignment: CDR1 KGHDR and CDR2 SFDVKD. The CDR3 loop is CATSDPGLTEAFF. The DNA for the CDR3 is TGTGCCACCAGTGATCCAGGGCTCACTGAAGCTTTCTTT.

The J gene is TRBJ1-2, the V gene TRBV4-2; D unresolved. V dropped 1 base and J dropped 8 bases, with 8 bases sitting between them. CDR1 is LGHNA, CDR2 YNFKEQ, per germline. The CDR3 spans 12 residues. The CDR3 region is CASSQGRPGYTF. The CDR3 DNA reads as TGTGCCAGCAGCCAAGGCAGGCCCGGCTACACCTTC.

The J gene is TRBJ2-3, the V gene TRBV7-6, with D possibly TRBD1 on 6 matching bases. CDR1 is SGHVS and CDR2 is FNYEAQ in the germline V gene. Deletions cut 0 bases from V and 5 bases from J, with 12 bases between. The CDR3 is 15 residues long. The CDR3: CASSLAGGTGDTQYF. The DNA for the CDR3 is TGTGCCAGCAGCTTAGCAGGGGGTACGGGAGATACGCAGTATTTT. Full variable domain (remainder filled in from reference TRBV7-6 and TRBJ2-3): GAGVSQSPRYKVTKRGQDVALRCDPISGHVSLYWYRQALGQGPEFLTYFNYEAQQDKSGLPNDRFSAERPEGSISTLTIQRTEQRDSAMYRCASSLAGGTGDTQYFGPGTRLTVL.

This chain joins TRBV29-1 and TRBJ2-3, with D tentatively TRBD2 (7 bases). The CDR3 has 14 residues. The V end lost 0 bases, the J end lost 7 bases, and 14 bases lay between the germline ends. In germline, CDR1 is SQVTM, CDR2 ANQGSEA. The CDR3 here is CSVEERGPPNTQYF. CDR3 nucleotide sequence: TGCAGCGTTGAAGAGCGGGGGCCCCCAAATACGCAGTATTTT.

In this sample, this clonotype turned up a few times. V and J are TRBV6-5 and TRBJ2-2; no reliable D call. With 3 bases removed from V and 4 bases from J, the gap between germline ends came to 12 bases. Germline CDR1 MNHEY, CDR2 SVGAGI. There are 15 residues in the CDR3. DNA of the CDR3: TGTGCCAGCAGTTATGTGTTGATGACCACCGGGGAGCTGTTTTTT. Translating it yields CASSYVLMTTGELFF.

The V and J genes are TRBV6-1 and TRBJ1-2; 7 bases fit TRBD1. The germline gives CDR1 MNHNS, CDR2 SASEGT. The trim removed 4 bases at V and 6 bases at J, leaving 8 bases unmatched. This CDR3 has 14 amino acids. The CDR3 sequence: CASSGVVGGHGYTF. CDR3 bases: TGTGCCAGCAGTGGGGTCGTAGGGGGCCATGGCTACACCTTC.

V gene TRBV5-1 combines with J gene TRBJ1-2; D unresolved. The CDR3 contains 14 residues. V lost 0 bases and J 6 bases, leaving 12 bases between the germline ends. Looked up from germline, CDR1 is SGHRS and CDR2 is YFSETQ. The CDR3: CASSLVGSMDGYTF. The CDR3, as DNA: TGCGCCAGCAGCTTGGTCGGCAGTATGGATGGCTACACCTTC.

This clonotype was picked up a small number of times. CDR3 nucleotide sequence: TGCAGCGTTGGAACAGGGCTTTCTGGCTACACCTTC. This codes for CSVGTGLSGYTF. The chain is built from TRBV29-1 and TRBJ1-2; D is possibly TRBD1 (6 bases). From germline, CDR1 is SQVTM and CDR2 ANQGSEA. Deletions cut 4 bases from V and 7 bases from J, with 13 bases between. The CDR3 totals 12 residues. The whole variable domain, remainder taken from reference TRBV29-1 and TRBJ1-2, is SAVISQKPSRDICQRGTSLTIQCQVDSQVTMMFWYRQQPGQSLTLIATANQGSEATYESGFVIDKFPISRPNLTFSTLTVSNMSPEDSSIYLCSVGTGLSGYTFGSGTRLTVV.